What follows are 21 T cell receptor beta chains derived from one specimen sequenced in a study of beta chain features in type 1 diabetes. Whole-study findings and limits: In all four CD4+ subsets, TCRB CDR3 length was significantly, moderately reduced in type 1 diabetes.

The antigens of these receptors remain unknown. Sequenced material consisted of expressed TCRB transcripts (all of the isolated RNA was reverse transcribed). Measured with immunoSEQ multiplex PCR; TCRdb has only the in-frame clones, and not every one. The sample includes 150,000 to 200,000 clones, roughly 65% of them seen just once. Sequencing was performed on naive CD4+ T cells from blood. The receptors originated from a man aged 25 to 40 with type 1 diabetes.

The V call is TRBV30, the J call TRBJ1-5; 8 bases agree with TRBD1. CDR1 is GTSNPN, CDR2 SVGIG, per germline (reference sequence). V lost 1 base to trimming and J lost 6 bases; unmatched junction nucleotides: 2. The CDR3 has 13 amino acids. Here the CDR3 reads CAWSGQGSQPQHF. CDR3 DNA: TGTGCCTGGAGTGGACAGGGGAGTCAGCCCCAGCATTTT.

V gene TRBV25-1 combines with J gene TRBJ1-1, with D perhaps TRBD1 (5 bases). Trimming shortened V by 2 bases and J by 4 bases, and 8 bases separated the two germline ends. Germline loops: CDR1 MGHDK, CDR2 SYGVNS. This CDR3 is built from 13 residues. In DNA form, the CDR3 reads TGTGCCAGCAGTGAAGTGGGGGGCACTGAAGCTTTCTTT. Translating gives CASSEVGGTEAFF.

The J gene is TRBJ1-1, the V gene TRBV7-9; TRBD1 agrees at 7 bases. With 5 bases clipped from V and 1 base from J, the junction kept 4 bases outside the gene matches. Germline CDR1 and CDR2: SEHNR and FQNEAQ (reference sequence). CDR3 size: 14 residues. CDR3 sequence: CASSPGTANTEAFF. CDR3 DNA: TGTGCCAGCAGCCCCGGGACAGCGAACACTGAAGCTTTCTTT.

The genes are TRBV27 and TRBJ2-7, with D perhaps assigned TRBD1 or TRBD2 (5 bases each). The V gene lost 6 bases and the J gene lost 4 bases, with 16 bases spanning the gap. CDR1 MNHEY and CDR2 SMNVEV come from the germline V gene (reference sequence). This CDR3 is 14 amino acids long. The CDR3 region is CASSSAGTAYEQYF. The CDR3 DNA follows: TGTGCCAGCAGCTCTGCCGGGACCGCTTACGAGCAGTACTTC.

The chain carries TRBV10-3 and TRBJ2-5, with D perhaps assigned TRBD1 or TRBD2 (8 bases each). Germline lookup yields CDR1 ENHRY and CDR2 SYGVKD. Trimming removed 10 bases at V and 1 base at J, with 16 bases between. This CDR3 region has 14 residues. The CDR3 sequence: CANGRDRSQETQYF. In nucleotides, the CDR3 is TGTGCCAACGGGAGGGACAGGAGCCAAGAGACCCAGTACTTC.

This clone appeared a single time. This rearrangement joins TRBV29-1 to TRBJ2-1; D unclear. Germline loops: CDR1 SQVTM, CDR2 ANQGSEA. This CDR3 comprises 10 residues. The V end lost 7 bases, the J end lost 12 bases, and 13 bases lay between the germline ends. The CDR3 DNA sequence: TGCAGCGCCGTCCGGATTGGGCAGTTCTTC. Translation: CSAVRIGQFF.

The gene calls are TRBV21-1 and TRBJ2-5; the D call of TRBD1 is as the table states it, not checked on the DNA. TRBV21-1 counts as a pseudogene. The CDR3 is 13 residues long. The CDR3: CASTWDRQETQYF. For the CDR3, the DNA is TGTGCCAGCACGTGGGACAGACAAGAGACCCAGTACTTC.

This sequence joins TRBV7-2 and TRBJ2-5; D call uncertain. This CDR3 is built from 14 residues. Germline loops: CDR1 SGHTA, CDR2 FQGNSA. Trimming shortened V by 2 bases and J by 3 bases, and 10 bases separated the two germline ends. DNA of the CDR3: TGTGCCAGCAGCTTAAGCGTTACAGAAGAGACCCAGTACTTC. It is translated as CASSLSVTEETQYF.

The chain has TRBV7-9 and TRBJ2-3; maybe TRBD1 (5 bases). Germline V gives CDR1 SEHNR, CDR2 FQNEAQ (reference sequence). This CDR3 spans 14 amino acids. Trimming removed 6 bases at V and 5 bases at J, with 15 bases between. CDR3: CASREDRPRDTQYF. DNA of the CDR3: TGTGCCAGCAGGGAAGACAGACCACGAGATACGCAGTATTTT.

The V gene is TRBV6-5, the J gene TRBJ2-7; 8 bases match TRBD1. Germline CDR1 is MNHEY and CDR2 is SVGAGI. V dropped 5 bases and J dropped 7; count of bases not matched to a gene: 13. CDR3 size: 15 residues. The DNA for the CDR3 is TGTGCCAGCAGTCTGGACAGGGAGGCGGCGGGAGAGCAGTACTTC. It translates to CASSLDREAAGEQYF.

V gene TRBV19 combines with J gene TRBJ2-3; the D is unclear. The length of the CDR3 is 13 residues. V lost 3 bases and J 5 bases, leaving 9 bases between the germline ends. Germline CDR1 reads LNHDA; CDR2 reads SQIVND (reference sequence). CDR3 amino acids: CASSISYGDTQYF. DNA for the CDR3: TGTGCCAGTAGTATTAGTTATGGAGATACGCAGTATTTT.

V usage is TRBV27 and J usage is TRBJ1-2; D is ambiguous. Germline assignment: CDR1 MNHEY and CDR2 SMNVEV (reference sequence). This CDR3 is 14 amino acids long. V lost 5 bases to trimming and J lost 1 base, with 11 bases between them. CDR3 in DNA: TGTGCCAGCAGTCTCGCTGGCCTTAACTATGGCTACACCTTC. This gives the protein CASSLAGLNYGYTF.

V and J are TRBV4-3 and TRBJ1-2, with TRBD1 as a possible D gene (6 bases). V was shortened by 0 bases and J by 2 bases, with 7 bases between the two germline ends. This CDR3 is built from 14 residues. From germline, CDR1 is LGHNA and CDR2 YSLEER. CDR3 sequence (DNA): TGCGCCAGCAGCCAAGACAGGGGAAACTATGGCTACACCTTC. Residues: CASSQDRGNYGYTF.

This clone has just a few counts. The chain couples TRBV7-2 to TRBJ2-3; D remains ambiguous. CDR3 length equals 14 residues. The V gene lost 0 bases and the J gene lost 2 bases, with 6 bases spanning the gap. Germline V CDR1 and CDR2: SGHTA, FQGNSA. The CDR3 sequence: CASSLAQITDTQYF. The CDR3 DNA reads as TGTGCCAGCAGCTTAGCACAGATCACAGATACGCAGTATTTT. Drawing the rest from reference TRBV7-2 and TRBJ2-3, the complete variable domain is GAGVSQSPSNKVTEKGKDVELRCDPISGHTALYWYRQSLGQGLEFLIYFQGNSAPDKSGLPSDRFSAERTGGSVSTLTIQRTQQEDSAVYLCASSLAQITDTQYFGPGTRLTVL.

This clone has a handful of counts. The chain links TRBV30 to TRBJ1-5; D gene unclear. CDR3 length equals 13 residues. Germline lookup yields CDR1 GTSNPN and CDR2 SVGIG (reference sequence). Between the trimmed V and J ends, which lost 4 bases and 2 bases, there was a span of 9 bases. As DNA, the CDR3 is TGTGCCTGGAACTCCCTGGGCAATCAGCCCCAGCATTTT. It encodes CAWNSLGNQPQHF.

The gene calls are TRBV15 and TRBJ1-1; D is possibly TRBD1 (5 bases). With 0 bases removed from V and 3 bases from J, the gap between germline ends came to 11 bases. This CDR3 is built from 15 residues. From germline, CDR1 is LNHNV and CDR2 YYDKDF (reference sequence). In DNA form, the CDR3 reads TGTGCCACCAGCAGAGATCCACGGGGGGACACTGAAGCTTTCTTT. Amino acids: CATSRDPRGDTEAFF.

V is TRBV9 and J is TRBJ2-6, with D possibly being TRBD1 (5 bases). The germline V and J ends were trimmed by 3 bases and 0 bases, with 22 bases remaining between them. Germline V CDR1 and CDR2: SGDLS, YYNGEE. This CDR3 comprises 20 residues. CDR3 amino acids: CASSAQTQGVDNSGANVLTF. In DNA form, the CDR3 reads TGTGCCAGCAGCGCACAAACCCAAGGGGTAGACAACTCTGGGGCCAACGTCCTGACTTTC.

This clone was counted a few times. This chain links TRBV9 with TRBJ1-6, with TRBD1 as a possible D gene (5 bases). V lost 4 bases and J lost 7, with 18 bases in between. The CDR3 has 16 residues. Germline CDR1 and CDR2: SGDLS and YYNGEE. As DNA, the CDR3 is TGTGCCAGCAGCTTAGGCGGGGGATCTCGGAATTCACCCCTCCACTTT. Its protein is CASSLGGGSRNSPLHF.

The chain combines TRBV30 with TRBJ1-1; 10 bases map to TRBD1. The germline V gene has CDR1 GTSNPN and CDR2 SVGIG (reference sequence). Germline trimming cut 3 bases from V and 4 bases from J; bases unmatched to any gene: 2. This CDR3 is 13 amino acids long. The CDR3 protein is CAWSRTGGTEAFF. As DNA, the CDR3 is TGTGCCTGGAGCCGGACAGGGGGCACTGAAGCTTTCTTT. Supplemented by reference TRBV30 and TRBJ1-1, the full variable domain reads SQTIHQWPATLVQPVGSPLSLECTVEGTSNPNLYWYRQAAGRGLQLLFYSVGIGQISSEVPQNLSASRPQDRQFILSSKKLLLSDSGFYLCAWSRTGGTEAFFGQGTRLTVV.

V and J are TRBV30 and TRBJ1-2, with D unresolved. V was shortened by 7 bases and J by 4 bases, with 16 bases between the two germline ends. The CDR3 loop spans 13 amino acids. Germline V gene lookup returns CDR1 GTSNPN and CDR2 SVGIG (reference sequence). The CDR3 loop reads CAFGDLPSYGYTF. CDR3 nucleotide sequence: TGTGCCTTCGGAGACCTTCCTTCCTATGGCTACACCTTC.

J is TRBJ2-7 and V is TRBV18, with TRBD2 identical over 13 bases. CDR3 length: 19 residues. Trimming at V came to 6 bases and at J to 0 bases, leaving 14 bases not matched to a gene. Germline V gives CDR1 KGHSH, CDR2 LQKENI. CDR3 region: CASSSQVAGLAGNSYEQYF. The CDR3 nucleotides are TGTGCCAGCTCTTCACAGGTCGCGGGACTAGCGGGGAACTCCTACGAGCAGTACTTC.